These 27 T cell receptor beta chains were all obtained from the same sample, sequenced in a study of blood T cell repertoires in COVID-19. Some clones are missing from TCRdb's copy, which holds only in-frame ones; the method was immunoSEQ multiplex PCR. Of some 5,900 clones in the sample, 70% to 90% were seen once. Sequencing was carried out using peripheral blood. The origin of the receptors is a human donor in a cohort sampled during active COVID-19.

The chain couples TRBV5-6 to TRBJ2-3, with 7 bases aligning to TRBD2. The CDR3 consists of 15 residues. Germline trimming cut 4 bases from V and 1 base from J; bases unmatched to any gene: 6. Germline CDR1 and CDR2: SGHDT and YYEEEE. CDR3 residues: CASSSKRGGTDTQYF. The DNA for the CDR3 is TGTGCCAGCAGCAGCAAGCGGGGCGGCACAGATACGCAGTATTTT.

J is TRBJ1-4 and V is TRBV5-1; TRBD1 matches at 10 bases. This CDR3 contains 17 residues. V dropped 4 bases and J dropped 7; count of bases not matched to a gene: 13. The germline V gene encodes CDR1 SGHRS and CDR2 YFSETQ. In nucleotides, the CDR3 is TGCGCCAGCAGCCCGACGGGAGGAGGGACAGGGGTTGAAAAACTGTTTTTT. Its translation is CASSPTGGGTGVEKLFF.

This clone has more than one count but fewer than ten. The DNA of the CDR3 is TGCGCCAGCAGCCAATCCCCAGGGGCGGCCAATCAGCCCCAGCATTTT. Protein sequence: CASSQSPGAANQPQHF. The chain couples TRBV4-1 to TRBJ1-5; D is possibly TRBD1 (6 bases). The CDR3 length is 16 residues. V dropped 2 bases and J dropped 3 bases, with 14 bases sitting between them. Germline CDR1 and CDR2: MGHRA and YSYEKL.

This clone was seen once. This chain links TRBV6-5 with TRBJ1-1; D remains unclear. CDR1 MNHEY and CDR2 SVGAGI come from the germline V gene. With 2 bases removed from V and 6 bases from J, the gap between germline ends came to 13 bases. This CDR3 spans 14 amino acids. CDR3 protein: CASSYEGVRSEAFF. The CDR3 DNA follows: TGTGCCAGCAGTTACGAGGGAGTGAGGTCTGAAGCTTTCTTT.

The chain combines TRBV19 with TRBJ1-1; 9 bases align to TRBD1. The CDR3 consists of 17 residues. Trimming removed 5 bases from V and 1 base from J; junction bases left unmatched: 11. Germline V gene lookup returns CDR1 LNHDA and CDR2 SQIVND (reference sequence). CDR3 in amino acids: CASSRSPGQGANTEAFF. CDR3 DNA sequence: TGTGCCAGTAGTCGATCACCGGGACAGGGAGCGAACACTGAAGCTTTCTTT.

The chain has TRBV19 and TRBJ1-1; tentative D call: TRBD1 (5 bases). The V gene's germline CDR1 is LNHDA and CDR2 SQIVND (reference sequence). V was cut by 6 bases and J by 0 bases, with 11 bases left in between. The CDR3 totals 14 residues. CDR3 region: CASRLDKLNTEAFF. Written as DNA, the CDR3 is TGTGCCAGTAGGTTGGACAAACTGAACACTGAAGCTTTCTTT.

This clone has a handful of counts. V is TRBV2 and J is TRBJ1-1; 10 bases are shared with TRBD1. The CDR3 totals 17 residues. J lost 7 bases, V lost 6 bases, and 17 bases had no gene match. Germline lookup yields CDR1 SNHLY and CDR2 FYNNEI. In DNA form, the CDR3 reads TGTGCCAGCAGGTTACTCCCGGGGACAGGGGAGTGGGATGAAGCTTTCTTT. Translated, it gives CASRLLPGTGEWDEAFF.

This rearrangement joins TRBV10-1 to TRBJ1-1, with D possibly TRBD1 on 5 matching bases. Trimming left V 0 bases short and J 1 base short, with 9 bases between. The CDR3 runs to 15 residues. The germline V gene encodes CDR1 WNHNN and CDR2 SYGVQD (reference sequence). In DNA form, the CDR3 reads TGCGCCAGCAGTGAGTCGACGGACACGAACACTGAAGCTTTCTTT. Protein: CASSESTDTNTEAFF.

The J gene is TRBJ2-7, the V gene TRBV6-5; TRBD1 might be the D (5 bases). The V gene's germline CDR1 is MNHEY and CDR2 SVGAGI. The CDR3 sequence is 15 residues long. The V end was cut by 4 bases, the J end by 1 base, with 14 bases between. The DNA of the CDR3 is TGTGCCAGCAGTTCCTTAGACAGTATATCCTACGAGCAGTACTTC. Residues: CASSSLDSISYEQYF.

The rearrangement uses TRBV12-3 or TRBV12-4 and TRBJ1-4, with 10 bases matching TRBD1. Losses at the gene ends were 6 bases for V and 10 bases for J; bases not matched to a gene: 2. There are 12 residues in the CDR3. The CDR3 spells CASSRTGGKLFF. Here the CDR3 DNA reads TGTGCCAGCAGCCGGACAGGGGGAAAACTGTTTTTT.

The chain couples TRBV14 to TRBJ2-7, with D possibly TRBD1 on 6 matching bases. Germline lookup yields CDR1 SGHDN and CDR2 FVKESK. This CDR3 spans 14 amino acids. The V end was cut by 6 bases, the J end by 3 bases, with 15 bases between. CDR3 in amino acids: CASSPVVTGYEQYF. The CDR3 DNA reads as TGTGCCAGCAGTCCTGTAGTGACAGGCTACGAGCAGTACTTC.

The chain joins TRBV20-1 to TRBJ1-5; D possibly corresponds to TRBD1 (6 bases). V lost 3 bases and J 0 bases, leaving 18 bases between the germline ends. The length of the CDR3 is 17 residues. Germline lookup yields CDR1 DFQATT and CDR2 SNEGSKA (reference sequence). CDR3 region: CSASRQGSLFSNQPQHF. The CDR3 nucleotides read TGCAGTGCTAGTCGGCAGGGGTCCCTTTTTAGCAATCAGCCCCAGCATTTT.

This clone came up once. The rearrangement links TRBV19 to TRBJ2-2; possible D gene TRBD2, 5 bases. V lost 6 bases to trimming and J lost 1 base, with 15 bases between them. CDR3 size: 16 residues. Germline V gene lookup returns CDR1 LNHDA and CDR2 SQIVND (reference sequence). Here the CDR3 reads CASRALGVGNTGELFF. Here the CDR3 DNA reads TGTGCCAGTAGGGCCCTCGGGGTGGGGAACACCGGGGAGCTGTTTTTT.

This clone has a single count. The gene calls are TRBV11-2 and TRBJ2-7; tentatively, D is TRBD1 (6 bases). Germline assignment: CDR1 SGHAT and CDR2 FQNNGV. V was pared by 3 bases and J by 1 base, with 10 bases between. The CDR3 is 14 amino acids. DNA of the CDR3: TGTGCCAGCAGCTTCGGACAGTTTTCCTACGAGCAGTACTTC. Its protein is CASSFGQFSYEQYF. Together with reference TRBV11-2 and TRBJ2-7, the CDR3 gives the full variable domain: EAGVAQSPRYKIIEKRQSVAFWCNPISGHATLYWYQQILGQGPKLLIQFQNNGVVDDSQLPKDRFSAERLKGVDSTLKIQPAKLEDSAVYLCASSFGQFSYEQYFGPGTRLTVT.

The chain uses TRBV7-8 and TRBJ2-7, with a tentative D call TRBD1 (7 bases). Germline CDR1 SGHVS, CDR2 FQNEAQ. Trimming pared 5 bases from V and 7 bases from J, leaving 12 bases between. The CDR3 length is 12 residues. In nucleotides, the CDR3 is TGTGCCAGCAGCCCCGGGGGACAGGAGCAGTACTTC. The encoded protein is CASSPGGQEQYF.

This sequence joins TRBV5-7 and TRBJ1-1; 10 nucleotides agree with TRBD1. TRBV5-7 is sorted into the ORF group, with uncertain function. The CDR3 length is 15 residues. The V and J ends lost 3 bases and 5 bases, in that order; junction bases with no gene match: 7. The CDR3 coding sequence is TGTGCCAGCAGCTCACGGGACAGGGGAACGACTGAAGCTTTCTTT. Translated, it gives CASSSRDRGTTEAFF.

This clone was seen more than once but under ten times. The genes are TRBV9 and TRBJ2-3; the match to TRBD2 covers 9 bases. Germline CDR1 reads SGDLS; CDR2 reads YYNGEE. With V trimmed by 4 bases and J by 7 bases, 7 bases remained unmatched. This CDR3 spans 14 amino acids. In DNA, the CDR3 is TGTGCCAGCAGCTCCGGGACTAGCATCTATACGCAGTATTTT. It is translated as CASSSGTSIYTQYF.

The V and J genes are TRBV4-1 and TRBJ1-1, with D perhaps matching TRBD1 (5 bases). CDR3 length: 15 residues. The V gene lost 0 bases and the J gene lost 1 base, with 9 bases spanning the gap. Germline CDR1 is MGHRA and CDR2 is YSYEKL. CDR3 loop: CASSQEPGGNTEAFF. The CDR3 DNA sequence: TGCGCCAGCAGCCAAGAACCGGGGGGGAACACTGAAGCTTTCTTT.

The V gene is TRBV5-4, the J gene TRBJ2-1; 9 nucleotides match TRBD2. Germline V lookup: CDR1 SGHNT, CDR2 YYREEE (reference sequence). The CDR3 contains 15 residues. V lost 6 bases, J lost 8 bases, and 12 bases stayed unmatched. The CDR3 nucleotides read TGTGCCAGCACCCGAGCGGGGGGCGAGGAGGATGAGCAGTTCTTC. This encodes CASTRAGGEEDEQFF. The full variable domain, its missing parts supplied by reference TRBV5-4 and TRBJ2-1, is ETGVTQSPTHLIKTRGQQVTLRCSSQSGHNTVSWYQQALGQGPQFIFQYYREEENGRGNFPPRFSGLQFPNYSSELNVNALELDDSALYLCASTRAGGEEDEQFFGPGTRLTVL.

This clone was counted a single time. The V gene is TRBV6-5, the J gene TRBJ2-4; possible D gene TRBD2, 5 bases. Germline V gene data show CDR1 as MNHEY and CDR2 as SVGAGI. The V end was cut by 2 bases, the J end by 6 bases, with 8 bases between. The CDR3 covers 13 residues. CDR3 residues: CASSYGERNIQYF. The CDR3, as DNA: TGTGCCAGCAGTTACGGGGAGAGAAACATTCAGTACTTC.

In this sample, this clone turned up a few times. The genes are TRBV4-1 and TRBJ2-7, with D possibly TRBD1 on 5 matching bases. Germline V gene lookup returns CDR1 MGHRA and CDR2 YSYEKL. Deletions cut 1 base from V and 3 bases from J, with 10 bases between. There are 14 residues in the CDR3. CDR3 residues: CASSQGSGNYEQYF. The CDR3 DNA is TGCGCCAGCAGCCAAGGGTCAGGGAACTACGAGCAGTACTTC.

This rearrangement joins TRBV19 to TRBJ1-1; D call uncertain. CDR1 and CDR2 (germline): LNHDA, SQIVND (reference sequence). Between the trimmed V and J ends, which lost 0 bases and 6 bases, there was a span of 14 bases. This CDR3 is built from 15 residues. The CDR3, as DNA: TGTGCCAGTAGTATAGATCCCGTGACGAGGGCTGAAGCTTTCTTT. It encodes CASSIDPVTRAEAFF.

This chain links TRBV19 with TRBJ2-1; possible D gene TRBD1, 6 bases. The V end lost 1 base, the J end lost 0 bases, and 7 bases lay between the germline ends. CDR1 LNHDA and CDR2 SQIVND come from the germline V gene (reference sequence). CDR3 size: 15 residues. The CDR3 DNA reads as TGTGCCAGTAGTATAGCAGGGGACTCCTACAATGAGCAGTTCTTC. It encodes CASSIAGDSYNEQFF.

This chain joins TRBV19 and TRBJ2-1; 12 bases fit TRBD2. The V and J ends lost 1 base and 9 bases, in that order; junction bases with no gene match: 10. CDR3 length: 17 amino acids. Germline V gene lookup returns CDR1 LNHDA and CDR2 SQIVND (reference sequence). The CDR3 bases are TGTGCCAGTAGTATAGCCTCTAGCGGGGGGGCGAGCGGTGAGCAGTTCTTC. It translates to CASSIASSGGASGEQFF.

The DNA of the CDR3 is TGTGCCAGCAGTCCCGACAGGGTATCAGACACCATATATTTT. It encodes CASSPDRVSDTIYF. This sequence joins TRBV6-5 and TRBJ1-3, with 7 bases fitting TRBD1. J gave up 8 bases and V 5 bases, and 9 bases lay outside the gene matches. The germline V gene has CDR1 MNHEY and CDR2 SVGAGI. This CDR3 spans 14 amino acids.

The chain is built from TRBV19 and TRBJ1-1; TRBD1 might be the D (5 bases). This CDR3 is 14 amino acids long. V lost 5 bases, J lost 1 base, and 11 bases lay in between. CDR1 is LNHDA, CDR2 SQIVND, per germline (reference sequence). The DNA for the CDR3 is TGTGCCAGTAGTTACGGGACTTCGAACACTGAAGCTTTCTTT. Its protein product is CASSYGTSNTEAFF.

V is TRBV19 and J is TRBJ2-5; possibly TRBD1 for D (5 bases). The CDR3 length is 15 residues. Germline V lookup: CDR1 LNHDA, CDR2 SQIVND (reference sequence). Trimming cost V 1 base and J 1 base, with 10 bases left between them. The CDR3 nucleotides read TGTGCCAGTAGTATAGGAAATGGGGCCCAAGAGACCCAGTACTTC. Protein sequence: CASSIGNGAQETQYF.